Presented here are 11 T cell receptor beta chains from one specimen sequenced in a study of OX40 agonist ivuxolimab in advanced cancers. The method was the immunoSEQ multiplex PCR assay. The immuneACCESS repertoire file appears here via TCRdb, limited to in-frame rearrangements. These files lack a portion of the clones; in checked studies, under half of the deficit traces to unresolved V genes, and the cause of the others is not known. The sample table shows under 65,000 clones, and about 88% are seen once. The top ten constitute around 2.1% of the sample. The specimen comprised CD4+ or CD8+ T cells sorted from blood, sampled in a trial of the OX40 agonist ivuxolimab. The origin of the receptors is an adult with an advanced solid tumor such as melanoma, head and neck, liver or kidney cancer.

The chain combines TRBV5-1 with TRBJ2-1; 10 nucleotides match TRBD1. The J segment lost 5 bases and the V segment lost 4 bases, leaving 3 bases of the junction unmatched. The germline gives CDR1 SGHRS, CDR2 YFSETQ. The CDR3 contains 14 residues. The chain's CDR3 is CASSRGQGNNEQFF. The CDR3 DNA reads TGCGCCAGCAGCCGGGGACAGGGGAACAATGAGCAGTTCTTC. Full variable domain (outside the CDR3, taken from reference TRBV5-1 and TRBJ2-1): KAGVTQTPRYLIKTRGQQVTLSCSPISGHRSVSWYQQTPGQGLQFLFEYFSETQRNKGNFPGRFSGRQFSNSRSEMNVSTLELGDSALYLCASSRGQGNNEQFFGPGTRLTVL.

This clone was counted once. The chain uses TRBV20-1 and TRBJ2-1; no reliable D call. CDR1 and CDR2 (germline): DFQATT, SNEGSKA (reference sequence). The CDR3 is made up of 11 amino acids. V was pared by 0 bases and J by 8 bases, with 5 bases between. The CDR3 loop is CSARDMDEQFF. The CDR3 DNA reads TGCAGTGCTAGAGATATGGATGAGCAGTTCTTC.

This chain joins TRBV6-1 and TRBJ2-3; D unclear. Per germline, CDR1 MNHNS and CDR2 SASEGT. The CDR3 length is 13 residues. V lost 6 bases and J 8 bases, leaving 15 bases between the germline ends. The CDR3 is CASSGSGVFTQYF. DNA of the CDR3: TGTGCCAGCAGCGGAAGTGGCGTGTTTACGCAGTATTTT.

The chain couples TRBV6-5 to TRBJ1-2; possibly TRBD1 for D (5 bases). The CDR3 runs to 15 residues. Germline CDR1 reads MNHEY; CDR2 reads SVGAGI. Trimming cost V 2 bases and J 7 bases, with 17 bases left between them. This CDR3 is CASSYRGIIMGGYTF. In DNA form, the CDR3 reads TGTGCCAGCAGTTACCGGGGGATCATAATGGGTGGCTACACCTTC.

The chain is built from TRBV11-2 and TRBJ2-1; no reliable D call. Trimming took off 3 bases at V and 0 bases at J, with 6 bases between the two ends. Germline CDR1 and CDR2: SGHAT and FQNNGV. The CDR3 covers 14 residues. The CDR3 protein is CASSLVGSYNEQFF. The CDR3 nucleotides read TGTGCCAGCAGCTTGGTGGGCTCCTACAATGAGCAGTTCTTC.

The chain combines TRBV18 with TRBJ1-1; D gene uncertain. V gave up 0 bases and J gave up 0 bases, with 8 bases separating them. The CDR3 is 15 residues long. Germline values: CDR1 KGHSH, CDR2 LQKENI. The CDR3: CASSPPNGVNTEAFF. The CDR3 coding sequence is TGTGCCAGCTCACCACCTAACGGCGTGAACACTGAAGCTTTCTTT.

The rearrangement uses TRBV6-5 and TRBJ1-4; the D gene is possibly TRBD1 (5 bases). Germline V gives CDR1 MNHEY, CDR2 SVGAGI. Trimming left V 1 base short and J 6 bases short, with 12 bases between. CDR3 length: 15 amino acids. The CDR3 protein is CASSYLGRGDEKLFF. In DNA form, the CDR3 reads TGTGCCAGCAGTTACTTGGGGAGGGGAGATGAAAAACTGTTTTTT.

The chain combines TRBV5-6 with TRBJ2-7, with 16 bases fitting TRBD2. Germline V gives CDR1 SGHDT, CDR2 YYEEEE. This CDR3 region has 15 residues. V gave up 3 bases and J gave up 10 bases; unmatched junction bases: 7. The CDR3 nucleotides are TGTGCCAGCAGCTCGGGACTAGCGGGAGGGCCCTCCCAGTACTTC. Translation: CASSSGLAGGPSQYF.

The V gene is TRBV19, the J gene TRBJ2-2; D gene ambiguous. CDR1 LNHDA and CDR2 SQIVND come from the germline V gene (reference sequence). Trimming removed 3 bases from V and 3 bases from J, with 11 bases in between. The CDR3 is 15 amino acids. CDR3 sequence reads: CASSIQIKDTGELFF. In DNA, the CDR3 is TGTGCCAGTAGTATTCAGATAAAGGACACCGGGGAGCTGTTTTTT.

The V and J genes are TRBV15 and TRBJ1-6, with 7 bases identical to TRBD1. V was clipped by 3 bases and J by 9 bases; unmatched bases: 8. The CDR3 is 15 amino acids. The germline V gene has CDR1 LNHNV and CDR2 YYDKDF (reference sequence). The CDR3 protein is CATSSRQGYGSPLHF. The CDR3 DNA reads as TGTGCCACCAGCAGCCGACAGGGTTACGGTTCACCCCTCCACTTT.

The chain is built from TRBV2 and TRBJ2-1; D uncertain. This CDR3 spans 13 amino acids. Germline values: CDR1 SNHLY, CDR2 FYNNEI. Deletions cut 2 bases from V and 7 bases from J, with 9 bases between. Written as DNA, the CDR3 is TGTGCCAGCAGTGAAAATACTCAAAATGAGCAGTTCTTC. Protein product: CASSENTQNEQFF.